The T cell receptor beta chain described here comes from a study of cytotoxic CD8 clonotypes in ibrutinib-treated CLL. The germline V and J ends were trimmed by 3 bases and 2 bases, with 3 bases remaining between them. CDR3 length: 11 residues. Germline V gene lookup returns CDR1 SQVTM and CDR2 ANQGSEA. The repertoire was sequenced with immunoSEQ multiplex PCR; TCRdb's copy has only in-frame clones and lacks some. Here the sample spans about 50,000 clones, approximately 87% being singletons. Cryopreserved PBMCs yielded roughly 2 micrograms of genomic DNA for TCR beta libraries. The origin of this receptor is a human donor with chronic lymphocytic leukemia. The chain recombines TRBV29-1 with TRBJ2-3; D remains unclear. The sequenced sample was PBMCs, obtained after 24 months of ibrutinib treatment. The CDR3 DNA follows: TGCAGCGTTGACACCACAGATACGCAGTATTTT. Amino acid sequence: CSVDTTDTQYF.